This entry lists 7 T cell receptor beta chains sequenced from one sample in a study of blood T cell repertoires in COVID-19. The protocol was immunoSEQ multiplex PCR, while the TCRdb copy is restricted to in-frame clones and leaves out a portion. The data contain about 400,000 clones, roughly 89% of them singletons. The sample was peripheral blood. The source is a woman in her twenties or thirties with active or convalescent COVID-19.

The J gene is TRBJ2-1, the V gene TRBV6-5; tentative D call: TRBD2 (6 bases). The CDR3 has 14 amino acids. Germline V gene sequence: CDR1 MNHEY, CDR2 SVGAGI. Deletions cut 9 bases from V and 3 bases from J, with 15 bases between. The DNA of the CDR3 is TGTGCCAGTCTTCTAGCGAGGGGCTACAATGAGCAGTTCTTC. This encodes CASLLARGYNEQFF.

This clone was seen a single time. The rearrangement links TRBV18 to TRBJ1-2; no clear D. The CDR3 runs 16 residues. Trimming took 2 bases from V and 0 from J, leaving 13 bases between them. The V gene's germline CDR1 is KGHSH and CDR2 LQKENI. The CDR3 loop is CASSPGVGETNYGYTF. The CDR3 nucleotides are TGTGCCAGCTCACCAGGAGTGGGAGAAACTAACTATGGCTACACCTTC.

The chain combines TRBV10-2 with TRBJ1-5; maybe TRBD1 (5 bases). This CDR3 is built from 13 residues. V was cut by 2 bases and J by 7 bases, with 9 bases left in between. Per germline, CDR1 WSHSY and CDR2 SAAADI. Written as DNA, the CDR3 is TGCGCCAGCAGTGAGCAGGGAGGACAGCCCCAGCATTTT. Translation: CASSEQGGQPQHF.

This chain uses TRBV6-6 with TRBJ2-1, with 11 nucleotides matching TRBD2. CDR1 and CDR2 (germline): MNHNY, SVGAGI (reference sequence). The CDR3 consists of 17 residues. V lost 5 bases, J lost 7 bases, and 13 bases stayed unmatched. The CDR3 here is CASSPTTPSGRWNEQFF. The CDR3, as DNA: TGTGCCAGCAGTCCAACAACTCCTAGCGGGAGGTGGAATGAGCAGTTCTTC.

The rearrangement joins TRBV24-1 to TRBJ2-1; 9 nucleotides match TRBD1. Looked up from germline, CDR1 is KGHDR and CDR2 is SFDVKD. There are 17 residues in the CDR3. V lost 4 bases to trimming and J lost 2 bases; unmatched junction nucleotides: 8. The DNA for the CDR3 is TGTGCCACCAGTGACAATACAGGGGGCGCAACCTACAATGAGCAGTTCTTC. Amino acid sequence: CATSDNTGGATYNEQFF.

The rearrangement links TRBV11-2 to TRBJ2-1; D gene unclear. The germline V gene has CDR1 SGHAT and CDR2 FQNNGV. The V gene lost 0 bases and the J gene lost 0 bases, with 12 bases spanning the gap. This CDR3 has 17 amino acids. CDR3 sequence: CASSLELPISSYNEQFF. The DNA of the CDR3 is TGTGCCAGCAGCTTAGAGCTACCGATAAGCTCCTACAATGAGCAGTTCTTC.

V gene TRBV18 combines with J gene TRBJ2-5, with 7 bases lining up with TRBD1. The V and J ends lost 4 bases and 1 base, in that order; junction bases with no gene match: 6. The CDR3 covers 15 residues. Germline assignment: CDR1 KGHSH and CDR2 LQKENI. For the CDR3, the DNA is TGTGCCAGCTCACGACCGGGACAGAGCCAAGAGACCCAGTACTTC. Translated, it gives CASSRPGQSQETQYF.